Only a few counts were recorded for the clone carrying this TCR beta chain. Its target is unknown. The germline V and J ends were trimmed by 5 bases and 0 bases, with 11 bases remaining between them. The CDR3 consists of 14 residues. From germline, CDR1 is MNHNS and CDR2 SASEGT. This entry is derived from a study of T cell repertoires in cytomegalovirus infection. About the study: Well-studied HLA-B-restricted epitopes and recently identified HLA-C-restricted epitopes of CMV were both used in the study. Through public TCR beta signatures, both CMV infection and matching HLA type were indicated.

General study points: Based on cumulative public TCR beta family frequency, carriers of CMV plus the relevant HLA were identified. Predominance within the ex vivo response was attributable to HLA-C-restricted CMV-specific TCR beta clonotypes.

TCRdb re-called the reads through MiXCR, storing one row per CDR3 protein. This sample carries roughly 500,000 distinct CDR3 sequences, around 30% of them seen once, and the ten largest clones take 17%. The chain joins TRBV6-1 to TRBJ2-7; tentatively, D is TRBD1 (6 bases). The sequence was collected from a human donor in good health (CMV status not recorded). Some clones in this sample may be carry-over from other donors' samples. Source: cultured PBMCs, taken from culture after CMV antigen stimulation. CDR3 region: CASSPGHSSYEQYV. The DNA of the CDR3 is TGTGCCAGCAGTCCGGGACATAGCTCCTACGAGCAGTACGTC.